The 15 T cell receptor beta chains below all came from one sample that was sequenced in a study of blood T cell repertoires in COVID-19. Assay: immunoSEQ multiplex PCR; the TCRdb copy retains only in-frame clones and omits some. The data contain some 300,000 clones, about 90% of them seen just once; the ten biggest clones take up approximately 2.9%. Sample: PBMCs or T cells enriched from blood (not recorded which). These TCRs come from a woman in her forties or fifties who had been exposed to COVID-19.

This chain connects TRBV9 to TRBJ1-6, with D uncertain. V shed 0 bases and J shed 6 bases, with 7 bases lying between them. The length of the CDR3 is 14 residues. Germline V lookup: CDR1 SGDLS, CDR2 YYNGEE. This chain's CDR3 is CASSVVAANSPLHF. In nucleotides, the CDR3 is TGTGCCAGCAGCGTAGTAGCCGCTAATTCACCCCTCCACTTT. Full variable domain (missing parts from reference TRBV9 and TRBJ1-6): DSGVTQTPKHLITATGQRVTLRCSPRSGDLSVYWYQQSLDQGLQFLIQYYNGEERAKGNILERFSAQQFPDLHSELNLSSLELGDSALYFCASSVVAANSPLHFGNGTRLTVT.

CDR3 in DNA: TGTGCCAGCAGCGTGACTAGCGGGGGGAGGGAGACCCAGTACTTC. Translation: CASSVTSGGRETQYF. This sequence joins TRBV9 and TRBJ2-5; 13 nucleotides agree with TRBD2. The trim removed 2 bases at V and 5 bases at J, leaving 3 bases unmatched. CDR3 length: 15 residues. The germline V gene encodes CDR1 SGDLS and CDR2 YYNGEE.

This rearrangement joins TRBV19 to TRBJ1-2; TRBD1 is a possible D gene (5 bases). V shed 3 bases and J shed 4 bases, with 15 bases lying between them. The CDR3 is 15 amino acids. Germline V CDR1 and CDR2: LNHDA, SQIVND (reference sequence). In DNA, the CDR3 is TGTGCCAGTAGTATTTCGGGGGGAGAGCTCTATGGCTACACCTTC. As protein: CASSISGGELYGYTF.

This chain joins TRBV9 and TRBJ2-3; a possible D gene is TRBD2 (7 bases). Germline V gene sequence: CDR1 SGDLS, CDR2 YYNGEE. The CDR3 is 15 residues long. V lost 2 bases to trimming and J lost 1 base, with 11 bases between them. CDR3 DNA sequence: TGTGCCAGCAGCGTCTCGGGGGGCCGCACAGATACGCAGTATTTT. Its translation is CASSVSGGRTDTQYF.

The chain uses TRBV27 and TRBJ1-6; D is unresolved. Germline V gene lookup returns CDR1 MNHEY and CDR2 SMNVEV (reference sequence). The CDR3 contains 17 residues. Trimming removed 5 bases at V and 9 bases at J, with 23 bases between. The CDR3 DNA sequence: TGTGCCAGCAGTAAGGATGTTAGACACGATGTCGGTTCACCCCTCCACTTT. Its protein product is CASSKDVRHDVGSPLHF.

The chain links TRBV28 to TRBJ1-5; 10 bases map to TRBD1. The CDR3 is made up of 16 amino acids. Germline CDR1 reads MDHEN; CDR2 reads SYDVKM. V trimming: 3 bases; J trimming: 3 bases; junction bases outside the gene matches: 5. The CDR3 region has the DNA TGTGCCAGCAGTTTGATTGGGACAGGGGACAATCAGCCCCAGCATTTT. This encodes CASSLIGTGDNQPQHF. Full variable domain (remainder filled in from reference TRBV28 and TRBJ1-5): DVKVTQSSRYLVKRTGEKVFLECVQDMDHENMFWYRQDPGLGLRLIYFSYDVKMKEKGDIPEGYSVSREKKERFSLILESASTNQTSMYLCASSLIGTGDNQPQHFGDGTRLSIL.

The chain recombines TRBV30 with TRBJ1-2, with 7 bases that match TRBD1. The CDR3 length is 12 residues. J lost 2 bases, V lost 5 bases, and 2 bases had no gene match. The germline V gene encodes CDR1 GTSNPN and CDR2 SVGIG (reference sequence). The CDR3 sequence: CAWAGGNYGYTF. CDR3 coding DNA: TGTGCCTGGGCAGGGGGAAACTATGGCTACACCTTC.

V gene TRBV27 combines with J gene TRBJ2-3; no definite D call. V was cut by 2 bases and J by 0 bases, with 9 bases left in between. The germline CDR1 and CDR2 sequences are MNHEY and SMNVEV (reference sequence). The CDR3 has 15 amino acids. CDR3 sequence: CASSLQVKSTDTQYF. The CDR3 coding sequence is TGTGCCAGCAGTTTACAGGTGAAAAGCACAGATACGCAGTATTTT.

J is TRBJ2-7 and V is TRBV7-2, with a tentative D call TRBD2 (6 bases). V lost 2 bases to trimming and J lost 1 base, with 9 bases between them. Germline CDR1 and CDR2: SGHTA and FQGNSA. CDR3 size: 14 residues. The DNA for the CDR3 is TGTGCCAGCAGCTTATCGCTAGCGTCCTACGAGCAGTACTTC. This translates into CASSLSLASYEQYF. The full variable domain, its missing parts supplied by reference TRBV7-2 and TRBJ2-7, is GAGVSQSPSNKVTEKGKDVELRCDPISGHTALYWYRQSLGQGLEFLIYFQGNSAPDKSGLPSDRFSAERTGGSVSTLTIQRTQQEDSAVYLCASSLSLASYEQYFGPGTRLTVT.

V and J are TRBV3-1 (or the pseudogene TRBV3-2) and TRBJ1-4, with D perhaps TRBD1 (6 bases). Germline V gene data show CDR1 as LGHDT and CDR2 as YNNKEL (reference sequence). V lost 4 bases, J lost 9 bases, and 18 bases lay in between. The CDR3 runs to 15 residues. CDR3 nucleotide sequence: TGTGCCAGCAGCCGCCAAGGGGGAACAGGGCAAAAACTGTTTTTT. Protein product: CASSRQGGTGQKLFF.

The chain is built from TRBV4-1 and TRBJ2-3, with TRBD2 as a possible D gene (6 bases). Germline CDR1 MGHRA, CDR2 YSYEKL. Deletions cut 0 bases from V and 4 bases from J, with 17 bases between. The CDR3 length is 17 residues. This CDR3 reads CASSQERQIGGADTQYF. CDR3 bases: TGCGCCAGCAGCCAAGAACGCCAGATAGGAGGGGCAGATACGCAGTATTTT.

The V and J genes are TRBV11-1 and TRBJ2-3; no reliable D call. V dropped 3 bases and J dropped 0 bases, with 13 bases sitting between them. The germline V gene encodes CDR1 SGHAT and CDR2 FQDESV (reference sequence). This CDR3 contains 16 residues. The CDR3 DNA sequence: TGTGCCAGCAGCTTCCCCGGTTTTGCAAGCACAGATACGCAGTATTTT. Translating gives CASSFPGFASTDTQYF.

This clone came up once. CDR3 bases: TGTGCCAGCAGCAGGGGGACAGCGAACACCGGGGAGCTGTTTTTT. Amino acids: CASSRGTANTGELFF. This rearrangement joins TRBV7-9 to TRBJ2-2; 7 nucleotides agree with TRBD1. J gave up 0 bases and V 5 bases, and 3 bases lay outside the gene matches. The CDR3 covers 15 residues. Per germline, CDR1 SEHNR and CDR2 FQNEAQ (reference sequence).

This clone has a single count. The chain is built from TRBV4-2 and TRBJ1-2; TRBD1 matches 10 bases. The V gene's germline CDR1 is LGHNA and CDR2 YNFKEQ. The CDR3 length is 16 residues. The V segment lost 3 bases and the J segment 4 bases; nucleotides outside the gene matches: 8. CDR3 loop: CASSQARDRGRYGYTF. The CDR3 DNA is TGTGCCAGCAGCCAGGCCCGGGACAGGGGTCGCTATGGCTACACCTTC.

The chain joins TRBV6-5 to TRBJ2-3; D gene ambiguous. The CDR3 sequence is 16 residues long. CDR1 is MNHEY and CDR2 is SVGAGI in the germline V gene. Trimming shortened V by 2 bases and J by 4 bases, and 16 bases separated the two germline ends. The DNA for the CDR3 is TGTGCCAGCAGTTACCGCCTGCCGGCTACAGCAGATACGCAGTATTTT. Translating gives CASSYRLPATADTQYF.